These T cell receptor beta chains were read from a single sample in a study of cytomegalovirus exposure and HLA in healthy donors. Assay used: immunoSEQ multiplex PCR; TCRdb lists only in-frame clones, some missing. The sample holds about 53,000 clones, approximately 90% seen once. Material for sequencing was PBMCs. The receptor set was obtained from a man between 18 and 35 years old in good health and CMV-seronegative. Each CDR3 is given with its conserved first and last residue. D genes are given only for firm matches. Part of the rows lack a size; the others show once, few, many or a class for expanded clones.

d_gene: NA; j_gene: TRBJ2-6; v_gene: TRBV5-1; abundance: NA; CDR3aa: CASSLMGAGANVLTF; CDR3nt: TGCGCCAGCAGCTTGATGGGAGCCGGGGCCAACGTCCTGACTTTC
d_gene: TRBD1; j_gene: TRBJ2-5; v_gene: TRBV6-5; abundance: NA; CDR3aa: CASSYRQGAGTQYF; CDR3nt: TGTGCCAGCAGTTATAGACAGGGGGCAGGGACCCAGTACTTC
d_gene: NA; j_gene: TRBJ2-1; v_gene: TRBV21-1; abundance: NA; CDR3aa: CASSKGLAAIRIYNEQFF; CDR3nt: TGTGCCAGCAGCAAAGGACTAGCGGCGATTAGGATTTACAATGAGCAGTTCTTC
d_gene: NA; j_gene: TRBJ1-1; v_gene: TRBV29-1; abundance: NA; CDR3aa: CSVVLIPGLLNTEAFF; CDR3nt: TGCAGCGTTGTCCTTATCCCTGGACTCTTGAACACTGAAGCTTTCTTT
d_gene: TRBD1; j_gene: TRBJ1-4; v_gene: TRBV6-5; abundance: NA; CDR3aa: CASSYGTGGGKLFF; CDR3nt: TGTGCCAGCAGTTACGGGACAGGGGGTGGAAAACTGTTTTTT
d_gene: TRBD1; j_gene: TRBJ2-7; v_gene: TRBV9; abundance: NA; CDR3aa: CASSVDGTENEQYF; CDR3nt: TGTGCCAGCAGCGTAGACGGGACAGAAAACGAGCAGTACTTC
d_gene: TRBD1; j_gene: TRBJ1-5; v_gene: TRBV2; abundance: NA; CDR3aa: CASSAQQGSNQPQHF; CDR3nt: TGTGCCAGCAGTGCCCAACAGGGGAGCAATCAGCCCCAGCATTTT
d_gene: NA; j_gene: TRBJ1-1; v_gene: TRBV5-6; abundance: NA; CDR3aa: CASSLGGMGVNTEAFF; CDR3nt: TGTGCCAGCAGCTTGGGCGGGATGGGGGTGAACACTGAAGCTTTCTTT
d_gene: NA; j_gene: TRBJ2-3; v_gene: TRBV28; abundance: NA; CDR3aa: CASSSRVLGTDTQYF; CDR3nt: TGTGCCAGCAGTTCCAGGGTTCTAGGGACAGATACGCAGTATTTT
d_gene: TRBD2; j_gene: TRBJ2-7; v_gene: TRBV29-1; abundance: NA; CDR3aa: CSVSLSGGSSYEQYF; CDR3nt: TGCAGCGTTAGCCTTAGCGGGGGGTCCTCCTACGAGCAGTACTTC
d_gene: TRBD1; j_gene: TRBJ2-5; v_gene: TRBV2; abundance: NA; CDR3aa: CASSMTGVGGTQYF; CDR3nt: TGTGCCAGCAGTATGACAGGGGTCGGCGGGACCCAGTACTTC
d_gene: TRBD1; j_gene: TRBJ1-4; v_gene: TRBV5-4; abundance: NA; CDR3aa: CASSLATGANEKLFF; CDR3nt: TGTGCCAGCAGCTTGGCGACAGGGGCTAATGAAAAACTGTTTTTT
d_gene: NA; j_gene: TRBJ1-4; v_gene: TRBV28; abundance: NA; CDR3aa: CASSFPGMGLFGGNEKLFF; CDR3nt: TGTGCCAGCAGTTTCCCAGGGATGGGCCTTTTCGGGGGTAATGAAAAACTGTTTTTT
d_gene: TRBD2; j_gene: TRBJ2-3; v_gene: TRBV5-1; abundance: NA; CDR3aa: CASSLVLAGGPNTQYF; CDR3nt: TGCGCCAGCAGCTTGGTTCTAGCGGGAGGGCCGAATACGCAGTATTTT
d_gene: NA; j_gene: TRBJ1-5; v_gene: TRBV10-2; abundance: NA; CDR3aa: CASSLAGAGQPQHF; CDR3nt: TGCGCCAGCAGTTTGGCAGGGGCAGGTCAGCCCCAGCATTTT
d_gene: NA; j_gene: TRBJ2-7; v_gene: TRBV7-8; abundance: NA; CDR3aa: CASSLGTGVYEQYF; CDR3nt: TGTGCCAGCAGCTTAGGAACGGGTGTCTACGAGCAGTACTTC
d_gene: NA; j_gene: TRBJ2-5; v_gene: TRBV7-7; abundance: NA; CDR3aa: CASSSYAGAGETQYF; CDR3nt: TGTGCCAGCAGCTCCTACGCGGGGGCAGGGGAGACCCAGTACTTC
d_gene: NA; j_gene: TRBJ2-3; v_gene: TRBV7-2; abundance: NA; CDR3aa: CASSLGSGRTDTQYF; CDR3nt: TGTGCCAGCAGCTTAGGCAGCGGTCGCACAGATACGCAGTATTTT
d_gene: TRBD2; j_gene: TRBJ2-7; v_gene: TRBV11-2; abundance: few; CDR3aa: CASSSGLDYEQYF; CDR3nt: TGTGCCAGCAGCTCGGGACTAGACTACGAGCAGTACTTC
d_gene: TRBD1; j_gene: TRBJ1-2; v_gene: TRBV19; abundance: NA; CDR3aa: CASTYLMLTGGIGYTF; CDR3nt: TGTGCCAGTACCTACCTCATGCTAACAGGGGGCATTGGCTACACCTTC
d_gene: NA; j_gene: TRBJ2-7; v_gene: TRBV11-3; abundance: once; CDR3aa: CASSSRRGVAYEQYF; CDR3nt: TGTGCCAGCAGCTCAAGAAGGGGTGTAGCCTACGAGCAGTACTTC
d_gene: TRBD1; j_gene: TRBJ2-1; v_gene: TRBV27; abundance: NA; CDR3aa: CASSLDFRQGASNEQFF; CDR3nt: TGTGCCAGCAGTTTGGATTTCCGACAGGGGGCATCTAATGAGCAGTTCTTC
d_gene: NA; j_gene: TRBJ2-1; v_gene: TRBV5-1; abundance: NA; CDR3aa: CASSLSEGEQFF; CDR3nt: TGCGCCAGCAGTCTTAGCGAAGGGGAGCAGTTCTTC
d_gene: TRBD2; j_gene: TRBJ2-1; v_gene: TRBV7-2; abundance: NA; CDR3aa: CASSLEVAGKYNEQFF; CDR3nt: TGTGCCAGCAGCTTAGAGGTAGCGGGAAAGTACAATGAGCAGTTCTTC
d_gene: TRBD2; j_gene: TRBJ2-3; v_gene: TRBV29-1; abundance: NA; CDR3aa: CSVEGLAGGRADTQYF; CDR3nt: TGCAGCGTTGAAGGCCTAGCGGGAGGGCGTGCAGATACGCAGTATTTT
d_gene: TRBD2; j_gene: TRBJ2-7; v_gene: TRBV12-5; abundance: NA; CDR3aa: CASGLPGGIYEQYF; CDR3nt: TGTGCTAGTGGTTTGCCCGGGGGGATCTACGAGCAGTACTTC
d_gene: TRBD1; j_gene: TRBJ2-7; v_gene: TRBV2; abundance: NA; CDR3aa: CASSFGQDYEQYF; CDR3nt: TGTGCCAGCAGTTTTGGACAGGATTACGAGCAGTACTTC
d_gene: NA; j_gene: TRBJ2-7; v_gene: TRBV5-1; abundance: NA; CDR3aa: CASKGSAYEQYF; CDR3nt: TGCGCCAGCAAGGGGTCCGCTTACGAGCAGTACTTC
d_gene: TRBD2; j_gene: TRBJ2-1; v_gene: TRBV7-6; abundance: NA; CDR3aa: CASSLYSGTYNEQFF; CDR3nt: TGTGCCAGCAGCTTATATAGCGGGACCTACAATGAGCAGTTCTTC
d_gene: TRBD2; j_gene: TRBJ2-7; v_gene: TRBV5-1; abundance: NA; CDR3aa: CASSWGTSGPYEQYF; CDR3nt: TGCGCCAGCAGCTGGGGGACTAGCGGACCCTACGAGCAGTACTTC
d_gene: TRBD1; j_gene: TRBJ1-5; v_gene: TRBV6-5; abundance: NA; CDR3aa: CASSSGTGHNQPQHF; CDR3nt: TGTGCCAGCAGTTCCGGGACAGGCCACAATCAGCCCCAGCATTTT
d_gene: NA; j_gene: TRBJ2-5; v_gene: TRBV7-8; abundance: NA; CDR3aa: CASSLVSAHKYF; CDR3nt: TGTGCCAGCAGCTTAGTCTCCGCTCACAAGTACTTC
d_gene: NA; j_gene: TRBJ1-4; v_gene: TRBV18; abundance: NA; CDR3aa: CASSPREEGGEKLFF; CDR3nt: TGTGCCAGCTCACCACGTGAAGAGGGTGGGGAAAAACTGTTTTTT
d_gene: NA; j_gene: TRBJ1-1; v_gene: TRBV19; abundance: NA; CDR3aa: CASSIESGLGRGEAFF; CDR3nt: TGTGCCAGTAGTATAGAGTCCGGGCTGGGGCGAGGTGAAGCTTTCTTT